A selection of T cell receptor beta chains follows, all from one sample in a study of T-cell memory formation after mild COVID-19. Each CDR3 protein is one row after TCRdb ran MiXCR on the 5' RACE reads. The table lists fewer than 600,000 distinct CDR3 sequences, about a fifth of them singletons, with roughly 8.3% in the top ten. Sequencing was done on a sample of PBMCs or a T cell subset sorted from them (not recorded which). All receptors derive from an adult woman who had mild COVID-19 (a few samples of this study predate the infection). Cell type and time point are not known. CDR3s include the opening cysteine and the closing phenylalanine or tryptophan. D genes are given only for firm matches. Clone sizes are given selectively: once, few, many, or a class where the clone is expanded.

J,V,size,D,CDR3,DNA
TRBJ2-3,TRBV7-6,.,.,CASSLRGAWGDTQYF,TGTGCCAGCAGCTTACGAGGGGCCTGGGGAGATACGCAGTATTTT
TRBJ1-5,TRBV27,few,.,CASSFSGSNQPQHF,TGTGCCAGCAGTTTTTCGGGGAGCAATCAGCCCCAGCATTTT
TRBJ2-1,TRBV15,.,.,CATSRDHLAGRFGGEQFF,TGTGCCACCAGCAGAGACCACCTAGCTGGGCGGTTTGGGGGTGAGCAGTTCTTC
TRBJ2-3,TRBV7-8,.,.,CASSLKSILDISSTDTQYF,TGTGCCAGCAGCTTAAAAAGTATCCTGGACATCTCTAGCACAGATACGCAGTATTTT
TRBJ1-5,TRBV6-5,few,.,CASRRTSFGNQPQHF,TGTGCCAGCAGGCGAACATCCTTTGGCAATCAGCCCCAGCATTTT
TRBJ2-1,TRBV7-3,few,TRBD2,CASSRGLADTSYNEQFF,TGTGCCAGCAGCCGGGGACTAGCGGACACCTCCTACAATGAGCAGTTCTTC
TRBJ2-7,TRBV5-1,.,.,CASRQDQFEQYF,TGCGCCAGCAGACAGGATCAGTTCGAGCAGTACTTC
TRBJ1-2,TRBV4-2,.,.,CASSRPPDYGYTF,TGTGCCAGCAGCCGACCACCTGACTATGGCTACACCTTC
TRBJ2-7,TRBV9,many,.,CASRWGEQYF,TGTGCCAGCAGGTGGGGTGAGCAGTACTTC
TRBJ2-1,TRBV12-5,few,TRBD2,CASGPGELAGGFF,TGTGCTAGTGGCCCAGGGGAACTAGCGGGCGGATTCTTC
TRBJ2-1,TRBV5-4,.,.,CASALWNEQFF,TGTGCCAGCGCGCTTTGGAATGAGCAGTTCTTC
TRBJ1-4,TRBV6-5,few,.,CASKGWTIHATNEKLFF,TGTGCCAGCAAAGGGTGGACGATCCATGCAACTAATGAAAAACTGTTTTTT
TRBJ2-1,TRBV20-1,few,TRBD2,CSARGTSGVYNEQFF,TGCAGTGCTAGAGGGACTAGCGGGGTCTACAATGAGCAGTTCTTC
TRBJ2-1,TRBV6-2/TRBV6-3,few,TRBD2,CASRGTNQGDEQFF,TGTGCCAGCAGGGGGACTAACCAAGGGGATGAGCAGTTCTTC
TRBJ1-1,TRBV4-3,once,.,CASSHGDYLAEAFF,TGCGCCAGCAGTCACGGGGATTACCTGGCTGAAGCTTTCTTT
TRBJ1-2,TRBV12-5,.,.,CASGLAGTRLNWGYGYTF,TGTGCTAGTGGTTTGGCCGGGACAAGGCTTAACTGGGGCTATGGCTACACCTTC
TRBJ1-2,TRBV19,few,.,CASQSGDYGYTF,TGTGCCAGTCAGTCAGGAGACTATGGCTACACCTTC
TRBJ2-3,TRBV20-1,many,TRBD2,CSAEAGGRATDTQYF,TGCAGTGCCGAAGCGGGGGGGCGAGCCACAGATACGCAGTATTTT
TRBJ2-1,TRBV6-4,.,TRBD2,CASSEGREGISYNEQFF,TGTGCCAGCAGTGAAGGGCGGGAGGGGATTTCCTACAATGAGCAGTTCTTC
TRBJ2-1,TRBV11-3,.,.,CASRKLDHNEQFF,TGTGCCAGCAGAAAACTAGACCACAATGAGCAGTTCTTC
TRBJ1-6,TRBV4-3,.,.,CASSQVWTVNSPLHF,TGCGCCAGCAGCCAAGTCTGGACAGTTAATTCACCCCTCCACTTT
TRBJ2-5,TRBV7-9,.,.,CASSPGRYQETQYF,TGTGCCAGCAGCCCGGGACGGTACCAAGAGACCCAGTACTTC